Reported below is one T cell receptor beta chain. Using immunoSEQ multiplex PCR, the repertoire was profiled, and TCRdb retains in-frame clones only, with some absent. There are about 85,000 clones in the sample; roughly nine tenths occur only once, and approximately 2.5% lies in the top ten. Germline values: CDR1 SEHNR, CDR2 FQNEAQ (reference sequence). V was cut by 1 base and J by 5 bases, with 11 bases left in between. The CDR3 has 14 amino acids. The sample originates from a study of T cell changes during pregnancy in multiple sclerosis. The chain has TRBV7-9 and TRBJ2-5; D is unclear. The clonotype originates from a female donor with multiple sclerosis, enrolled in a pregnancy study. This material consisted of peripheral blood, taken in the first trimester of pregnancy. CDR3 residues: CASSLETGWETQYF. Written as DNA, the CDR3 is TGTGCCAGCAGCTTAGAGACTGGCTGGGAGACCCAGTACTTC.